The clone carrying this T cell receptor (beta chain) was seen just once. These data come from a study of CD8 T cells in Susac syndrome. When the RNA was reverse transcribed, random hexamers were used with an input of about 0.45 to 1 ug. Via MiXCR, TCRdb re-called the immunoSEQ multiplex PCR reads, giving one row per CDR3 protein. The sample contains about 210,000 distinct CDR3 sequences, roughly 96% of which appear only once. CDR3 size: 16 residues. CDR1 MNHEY and CDR2 SMNVEV come from the germline V gene (reference sequence). J was trimmed by 3 bases and V by 0 bases; bases with no gene match: 3. The rearrangement joins TRBV27 to TRBJ2-3; TRBD2 matches at 10 bases. The sample taken for sequencing was CD4+ T cells from PBMCs. This clonotype originated in a human donor with multiple sclerosis. CDR3 amino acids: CASSLSSGRSTDTQYF. As DNA, the CDR3 is TGTGCCAGCAGTTTATCTAGCGGGAGGAGTACAGATACGCAGTATTTT.